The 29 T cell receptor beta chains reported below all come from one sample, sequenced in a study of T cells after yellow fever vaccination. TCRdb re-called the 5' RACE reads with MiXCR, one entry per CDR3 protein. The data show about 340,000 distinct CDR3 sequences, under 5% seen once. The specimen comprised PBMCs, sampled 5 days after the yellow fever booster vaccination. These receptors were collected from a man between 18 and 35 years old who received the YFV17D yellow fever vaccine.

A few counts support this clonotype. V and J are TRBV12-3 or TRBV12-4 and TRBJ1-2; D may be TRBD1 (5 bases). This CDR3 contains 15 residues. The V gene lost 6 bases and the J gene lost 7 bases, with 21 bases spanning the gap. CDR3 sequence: CASSLTDGGESGYTF. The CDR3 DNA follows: TGTGCCAGCAGCCTGACGGACGGGGGAGAAAGTGGCTACACCTTC.

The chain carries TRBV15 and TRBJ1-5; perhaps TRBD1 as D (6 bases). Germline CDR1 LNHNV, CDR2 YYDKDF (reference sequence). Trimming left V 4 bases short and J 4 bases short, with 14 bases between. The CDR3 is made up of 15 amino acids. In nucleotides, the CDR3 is TGTGCCACCAGCACCCACAGGGTGAGGAATCAGCCCCAGCATTTT. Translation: CATSTHRVRNQPQHF.

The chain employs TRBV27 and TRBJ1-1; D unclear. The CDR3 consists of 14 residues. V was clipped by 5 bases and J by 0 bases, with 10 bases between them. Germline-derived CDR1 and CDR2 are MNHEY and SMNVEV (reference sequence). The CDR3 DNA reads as TGTGCCAGCAGTCCACGGAACATGAACACTGAAGCTTTCTTT. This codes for CASSPRNMNTEAFF.

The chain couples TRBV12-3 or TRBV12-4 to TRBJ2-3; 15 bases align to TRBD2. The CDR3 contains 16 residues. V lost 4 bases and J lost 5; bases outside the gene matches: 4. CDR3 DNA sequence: TGTGCCAGCAGTTCCGGGACTAGCGGGGGGTTAGATACGCAGTATTTT. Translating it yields CASSSGTSGGLDTQYF.

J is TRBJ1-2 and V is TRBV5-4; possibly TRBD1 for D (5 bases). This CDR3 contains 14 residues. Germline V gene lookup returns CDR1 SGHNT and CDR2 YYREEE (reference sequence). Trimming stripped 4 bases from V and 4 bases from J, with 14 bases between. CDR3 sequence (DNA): TGTGCCAGCAGCAAGGGGCAGGCCGCCTATGGCTACACCTTC. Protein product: CASSKGQAAYGYTF.

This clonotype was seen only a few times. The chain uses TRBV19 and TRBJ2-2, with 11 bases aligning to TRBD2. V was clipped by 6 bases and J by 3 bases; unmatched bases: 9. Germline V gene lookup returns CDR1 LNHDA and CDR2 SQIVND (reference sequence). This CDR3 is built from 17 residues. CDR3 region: CASRAPRLAGYTGELFF. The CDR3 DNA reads TGTGCCAGTAGGGCCCCGCGACTAGCGGGGTACACCGGGGAGCTGTTTTTT.

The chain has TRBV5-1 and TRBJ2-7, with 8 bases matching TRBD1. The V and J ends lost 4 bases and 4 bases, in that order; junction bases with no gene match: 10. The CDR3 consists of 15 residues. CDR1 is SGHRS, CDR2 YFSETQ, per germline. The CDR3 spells CASSTSGQAYYEQYF. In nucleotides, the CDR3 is TGCGCCAGCAGCACTTCGGGACAGGCCTATTACGAGCAGTACTTC. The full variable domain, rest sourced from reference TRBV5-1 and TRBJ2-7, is KAGVTQTPRYLIKTRGQQVTLSCSPISGHRSVSWYQQTPGQGLQFLFEYFSETQRNKGNFPGRFSGRQFSNSRSEMNVSTLELGDSALYLCASSTSGQAYYEQYFGPGTRLTVT.

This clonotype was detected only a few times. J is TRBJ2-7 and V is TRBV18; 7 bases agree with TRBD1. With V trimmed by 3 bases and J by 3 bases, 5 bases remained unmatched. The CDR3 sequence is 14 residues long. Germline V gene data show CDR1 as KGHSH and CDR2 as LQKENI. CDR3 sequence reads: CASSPRDSVYEQYF. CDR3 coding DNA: TGTGCCAGCTCACCCCGGGACAGTGTCTACGAGCAGTACTTC. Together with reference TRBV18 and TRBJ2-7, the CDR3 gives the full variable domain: NAGVMQNPRHLVRRRGQEARLRCSPMKGHSHVYWYRQLPEEGLKFMVYLQKENIIDESGMPKERFSAEFPKEGPSILRIQQVVRGDSAAYFCASSPRDSVYEQYFGPGTRLTVT.

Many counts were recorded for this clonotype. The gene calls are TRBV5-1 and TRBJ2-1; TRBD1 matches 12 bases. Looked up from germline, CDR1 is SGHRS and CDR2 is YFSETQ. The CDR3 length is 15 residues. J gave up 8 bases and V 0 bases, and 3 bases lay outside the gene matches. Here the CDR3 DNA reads TGCGCCAGCAGCTTGGAGGGACAGGGGGCAGATGAGCAGTTCTTC. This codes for CASSLEGQGADEQFF.

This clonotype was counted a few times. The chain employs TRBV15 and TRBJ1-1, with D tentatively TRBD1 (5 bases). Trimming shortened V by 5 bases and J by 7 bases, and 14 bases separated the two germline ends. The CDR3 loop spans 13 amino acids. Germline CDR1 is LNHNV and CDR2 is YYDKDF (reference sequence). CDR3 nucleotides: TGTGCCACCAGCTTACTGGAGGGGCTTGAAGCTTTCTTT. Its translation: CATSLLEGLEAFF.

CDR3 nucleotides: TGTGCCAGCACCCTTGGGGGGGACGGCACCGGGGAGCTGTTTTTT. It translates to CASTLGGDGTGELFF. The chain carries TRBV6-6 and TRBJ2-2; 7 nucleotides match TRBD2. The CDR3 covers 15 residues. With V trimmed by 7 bases and J by 4 bases, 9 bases remained unmatched. Germline assignment: CDR1 MNHNY and CDR2 SVGAGI (reference sequence).

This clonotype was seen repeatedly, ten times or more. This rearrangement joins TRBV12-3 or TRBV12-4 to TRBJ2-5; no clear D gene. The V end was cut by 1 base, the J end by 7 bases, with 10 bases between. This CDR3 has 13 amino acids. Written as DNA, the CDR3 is TGTGCCAGCAGTTTAGTGGCCTCCGGGACCCAGTACTTC. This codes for CASSLVASGTQYF.

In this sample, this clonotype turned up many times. In DNA, the CDR3 is TGTGCCAGCAGTTCAGGCGGCTACACCTTC. Amino acids: CASSSGGYTF. The chain uses TRBV6-2 or TRBV6-3 and TRBJ1-2; D ambiguous. This CDR3 comprises 10 residues. Germline lookup yields CDR1 MNHEY and CDR2 SVGEGT. V was clipped by 4 bases and J by 8 bases, with 5 bases between them.

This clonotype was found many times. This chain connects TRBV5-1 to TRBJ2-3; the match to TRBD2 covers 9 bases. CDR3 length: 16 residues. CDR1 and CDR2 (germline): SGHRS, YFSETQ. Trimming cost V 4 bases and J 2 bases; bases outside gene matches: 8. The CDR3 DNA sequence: TGCGCCAGCAGCCCGTCGACTAGCGGAGACACAGATACGCAGTATTTT. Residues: CASSPSTSGDTDTQYF.

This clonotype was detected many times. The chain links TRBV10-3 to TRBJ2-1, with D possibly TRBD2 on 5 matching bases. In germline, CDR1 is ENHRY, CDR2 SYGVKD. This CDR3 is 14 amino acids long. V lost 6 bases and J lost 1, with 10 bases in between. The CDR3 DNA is TGTGCCATCAGACGGGGTCAGTCCTACAATGAGCAGTTCTTC. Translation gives CAIRRGQSYNEQFF.

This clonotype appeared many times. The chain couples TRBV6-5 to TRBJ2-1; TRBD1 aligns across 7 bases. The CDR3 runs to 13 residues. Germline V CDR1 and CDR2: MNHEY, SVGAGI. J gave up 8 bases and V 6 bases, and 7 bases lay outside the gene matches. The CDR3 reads CASRQQGPHEQFF. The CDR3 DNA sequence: TGTGCCAGCAGGCAACAGGGGCCACATGAGCAGTTCTTC.

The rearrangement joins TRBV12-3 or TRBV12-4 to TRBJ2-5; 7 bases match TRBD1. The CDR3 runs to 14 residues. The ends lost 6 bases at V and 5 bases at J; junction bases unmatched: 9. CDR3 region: CASRRDRASETQYF. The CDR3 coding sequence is TGTGCCAGCAGACGAGACAGGGCCTCCGAGACCCAGTACTTC.

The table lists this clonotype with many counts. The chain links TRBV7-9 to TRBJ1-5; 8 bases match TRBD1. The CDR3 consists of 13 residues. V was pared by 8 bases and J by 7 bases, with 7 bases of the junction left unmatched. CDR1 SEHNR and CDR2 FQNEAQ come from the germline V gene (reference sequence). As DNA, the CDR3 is TGTGCCAGCGCCACAGGGGACAGGCAGCCCCAGCATTTT. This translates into CASATGDRQPQHF.

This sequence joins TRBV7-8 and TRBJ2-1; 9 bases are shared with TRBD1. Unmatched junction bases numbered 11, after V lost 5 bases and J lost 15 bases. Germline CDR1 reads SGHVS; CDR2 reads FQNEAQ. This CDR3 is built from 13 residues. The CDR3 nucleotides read TGTGCCAGCAGCCCGGTTACAGGGGGCAGTCGGTTCTTC. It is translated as CASSPVTGGSRFF.

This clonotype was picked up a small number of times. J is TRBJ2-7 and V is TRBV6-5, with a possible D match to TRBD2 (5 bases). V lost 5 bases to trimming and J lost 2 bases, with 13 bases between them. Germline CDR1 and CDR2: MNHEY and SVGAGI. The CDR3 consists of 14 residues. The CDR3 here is CASSPALGAYEQYF. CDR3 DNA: TGTGCCAGCAGTCCCGCGCTCGGGGCCTACGAGCAGTACTTC.

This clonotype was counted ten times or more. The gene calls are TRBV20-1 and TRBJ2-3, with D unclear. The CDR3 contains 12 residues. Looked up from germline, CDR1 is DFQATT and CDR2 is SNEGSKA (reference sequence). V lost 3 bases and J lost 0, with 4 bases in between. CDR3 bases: TGCAGTGCTAGGCCTAGCACAGATACGCAGTATTTT. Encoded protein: CSARPSTDTQYF.

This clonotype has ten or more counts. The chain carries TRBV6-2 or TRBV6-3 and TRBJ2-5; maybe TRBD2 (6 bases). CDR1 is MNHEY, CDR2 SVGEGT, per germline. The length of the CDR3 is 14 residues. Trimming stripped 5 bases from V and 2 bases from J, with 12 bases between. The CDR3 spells CASSPEGGQETQYF. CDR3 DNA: TGTGCCAGCAGTCCCGAGGGAGGACAAGAGACCCAGTACTTC.

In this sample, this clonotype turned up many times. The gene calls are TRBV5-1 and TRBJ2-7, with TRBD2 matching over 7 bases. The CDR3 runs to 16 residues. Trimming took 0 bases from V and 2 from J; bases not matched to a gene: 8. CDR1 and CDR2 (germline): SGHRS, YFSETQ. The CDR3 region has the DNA TGCGCCAGCAGCTTGGCGGGTAGCGGGCGACCCTACGAGCAGTACGTC. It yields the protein CASSLAGSGRPYEQYV.

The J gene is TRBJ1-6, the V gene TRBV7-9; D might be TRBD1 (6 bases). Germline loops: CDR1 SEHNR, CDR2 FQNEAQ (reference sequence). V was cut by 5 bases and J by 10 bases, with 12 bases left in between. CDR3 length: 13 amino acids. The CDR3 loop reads CASSPSGESPLHF. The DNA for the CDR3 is TGTGCCAGCAGCCCCTCAGGGGAATCACCCCTCCACTTT.

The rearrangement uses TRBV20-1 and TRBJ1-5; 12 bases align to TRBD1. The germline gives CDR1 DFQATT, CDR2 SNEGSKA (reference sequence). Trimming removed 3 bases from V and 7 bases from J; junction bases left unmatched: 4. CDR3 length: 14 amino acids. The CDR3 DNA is TGCAGTGCTAGGGGACAGGGGGCGCGACAGCCCCAGCATTTT. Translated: CSARGQGARQPQHF.

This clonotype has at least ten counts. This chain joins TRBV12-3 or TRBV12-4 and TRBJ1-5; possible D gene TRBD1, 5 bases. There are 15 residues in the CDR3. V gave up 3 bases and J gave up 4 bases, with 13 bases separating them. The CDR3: CASSFSRGGNQPQHF. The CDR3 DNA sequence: TGTGCCAGCAGTTTTTCACGGGGGGGGAATCAGCCCCAGCATTTT.

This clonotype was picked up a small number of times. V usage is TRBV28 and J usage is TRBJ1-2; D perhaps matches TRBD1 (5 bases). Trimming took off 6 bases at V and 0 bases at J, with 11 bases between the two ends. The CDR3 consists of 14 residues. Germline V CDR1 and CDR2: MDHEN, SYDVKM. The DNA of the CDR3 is TGTGCCAGCAGCTGGGACGTAGCTAACTATGGCTACACCTTC. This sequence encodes CASSWDVANYGYTF.

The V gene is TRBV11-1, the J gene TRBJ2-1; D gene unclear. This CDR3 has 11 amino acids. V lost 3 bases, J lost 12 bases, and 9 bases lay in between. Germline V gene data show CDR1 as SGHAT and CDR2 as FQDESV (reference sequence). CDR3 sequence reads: CASSFGQPQFF. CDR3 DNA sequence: TGTGCCAGCAGCTTTGGCCAGCCGCAGTTCTTC.

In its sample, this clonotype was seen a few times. CDR3 sequence (DNA): TGTGCCAGCAGTCGACAGGGTGTTGAGACCCAGTACTTC. This encodes CASSRQGVETQYF. The chain has TRBV6-5 and TRBJ2-5; 7 bases line up with TRBD1. Looked up from germline, CDR1 is MNHEY and CDR2 is SVGAGI. V lost 5 bases to trimming and J lost 5 bases; unmatched junction nucleotides: 5. The CDR3 covers 13 residues.